Here is one T cell receptor delta chain with its context. The antigen remains unidentified. RNA was extracted from the cells and then reverse transcribed. The CDR3 regions were amplified by multiplex PCR from V-gene primers to a constant-region primer. TCRdb re-called the multiplex PCR reads via CATT. The repertoire holds around 76,000 delta-chain clones, with more than 30% as singletons. The data are from a study of Vδ1+ human thymocytes. General observations from the study: Unlike peripheral blood Vdelta1+ controls, thymic delta-chain sequences included 20% to 25% Vdelta2 and few Vdelta3. Thymic TRG and TRD repertoires appeared highly polyclonal.

This CDR3 region has 17 residues. V lost 4 bases to trimming and J lost 5 bases; unmatched junction nucleotides: 15. From germline, CDR1 is TSWWSYY and CDR2 QGS. The sorted cells were CD3+ Vdelta1+ Vdelta2- thymocytes from alphabeta-depleted thymus. Sorted Vdelta1+ thymocytes were about 98% to 99.6% pure. The sequencing input was Vdelta1+ gamma-delta thymocytes from the thymus. The subset was: FACS-sorted CD3+ TCRalphabeta- TCRVdelta1+ TCRVdelta2- thymocytes. The origin of this receptor is a boy less than two years old who had congenital heart surgery. The genes are TRDV1 and TRDJ1; 8 positions agree with TRDD3. CDR3 sequence reads: CALGGPTTYWGLDKLIF. CDR3 in DNA: TGTGCTCTTGGGGGCCCTACCACGTACTGGGGGCTGGATAAACTCATCTTT.